This T cell receptor beta chain was sequenced during a study of T cells in Graves' hyperthyroidism and ophthalmopathy. Study-level points and caveats: Most expanded thyroid clonotypes above 0.001 recurred in blood.

It was RNA transcripts that yielded the amplified TCR beta CDR3 regions. With the HTBI primer set, the TCR CDR3 went through a first round of RT-PCR. From the multiplex PCR reads, TCRdb called clonotypes with MiXCR, one entry per CDR3 protein. The sample has fewer than 450,000 distinct CDR3 sequences, over 11% seen once. This clonotype has ten or more counts. As yet, its antigen is unknown. The ends lost 5 bases at V and 3 bases at J; junction bases unmatched: 7. The CDR3 spans 16 residues. The genes are TRBV12-3 or TRBV12-4 and TRBJ2-1, with TRBD2 matching over 10 bases. The sequenced material came from blood. The source is a man between 45 and 60 years old with Graves' ophthalmopathy. The CDR3 reads CASSTTSGRLYNEQFF. DNA for the CDR3: TGTGCCAGCAGTACGACTAGCGGGCGACTCTACAATGAGCAGTTCTTC.